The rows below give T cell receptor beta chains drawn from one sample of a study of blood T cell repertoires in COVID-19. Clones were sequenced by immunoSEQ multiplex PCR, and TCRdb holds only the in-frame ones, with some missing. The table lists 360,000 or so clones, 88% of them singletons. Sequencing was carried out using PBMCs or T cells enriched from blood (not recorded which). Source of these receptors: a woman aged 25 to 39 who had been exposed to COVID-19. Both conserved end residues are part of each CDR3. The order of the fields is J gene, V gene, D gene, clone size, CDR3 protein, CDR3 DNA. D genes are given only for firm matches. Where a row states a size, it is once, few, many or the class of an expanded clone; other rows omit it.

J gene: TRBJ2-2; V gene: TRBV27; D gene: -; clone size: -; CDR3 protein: CASSFRAGAGELFF; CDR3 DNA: TGTGCCAGCAGTTTCCGGGCAGGGGCCGGGGAGCTGTTTTTT
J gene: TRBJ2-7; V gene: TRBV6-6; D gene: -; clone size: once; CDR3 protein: CASSYRQANYEQYF; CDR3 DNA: TGTGCCAGCAGTTACCGGCAGGCGAACTACGAGCAGTACTTC
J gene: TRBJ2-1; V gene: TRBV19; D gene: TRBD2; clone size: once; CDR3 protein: CASSRLAVSSYNEQFF; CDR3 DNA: TGTGCCAGTAGCCGGCTAGCGGTGAGCTCCTACAATGAGCAGTTCTTC
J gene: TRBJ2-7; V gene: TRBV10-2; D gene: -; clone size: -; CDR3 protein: CASSESTGPMIYEQYF; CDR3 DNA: TGCGCCAGCAGTGAGTCGACAGGCCCCATGATCTACGAGCAGTACTTC
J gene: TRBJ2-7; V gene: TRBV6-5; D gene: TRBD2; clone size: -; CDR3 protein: CASSKSGMGYEQYF; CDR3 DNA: TGTGCCAGCAGTAAGAGCGGGATGGGCTACGAGCAGTACTTC
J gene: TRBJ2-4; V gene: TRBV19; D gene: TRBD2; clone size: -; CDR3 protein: CASSIGAGGKVGKNIQYF; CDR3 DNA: TGTGCCAGTAGTATAGGGGCGGGAGGGAAGGTAGGCAAAAACATTCAGTACTTC
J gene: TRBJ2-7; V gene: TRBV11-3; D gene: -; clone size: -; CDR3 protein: CASSLIPVTSYEQYF; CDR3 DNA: TGTGCCAGCAGCTTAATCCCAGTTACCTCCTACGAGCAGTACTTC
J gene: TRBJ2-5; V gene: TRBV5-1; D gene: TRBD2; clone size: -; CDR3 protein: CASSPGSSGIQETQYF; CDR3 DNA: TGCGCCAGCAGCCCCGGCTCTAGCGGGATTCAAGAGACCCAGTACTTC
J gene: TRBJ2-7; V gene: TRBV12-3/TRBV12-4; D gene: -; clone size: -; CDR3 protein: CASSYRVEQYF; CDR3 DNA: TGTGCCAGCAGTTACAGGGTCGAGCAGTACTTC
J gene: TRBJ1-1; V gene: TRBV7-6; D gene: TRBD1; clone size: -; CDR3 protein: CASSLGWGQGAWPEAFF; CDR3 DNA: TGTGCCAGCAGCTTAGGGTGGGGACAGGGGGCCTGGCCTGAAGCTTTCTTT
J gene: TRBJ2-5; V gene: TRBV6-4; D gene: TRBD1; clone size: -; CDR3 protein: CASSLLRTGAQETQYF; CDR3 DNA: TGTGCCAGCAGTCTCCTCCGGACAGGGGCCCAAGAGACCCAGTACTTC
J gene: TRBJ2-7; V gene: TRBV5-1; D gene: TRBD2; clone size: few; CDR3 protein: CASSRELAGGNEQYF; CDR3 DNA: TGCGCCAGCAGCAGGGAACTAGCGGGAGGTAACGAGCAGTACTTC
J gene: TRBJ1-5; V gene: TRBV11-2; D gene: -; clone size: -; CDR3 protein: CASSQTGRNQPQHF; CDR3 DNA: TGTGCCAGCAGCCAGACAGGCCGCAATCAGCCCCAGCATTTT
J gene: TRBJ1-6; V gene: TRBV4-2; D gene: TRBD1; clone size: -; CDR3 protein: CASSPDRGGDSPLHF; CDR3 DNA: TGTGCCAGCAGCCCCGACAGGGGCGGTGATTCACCCCTCCACTTT
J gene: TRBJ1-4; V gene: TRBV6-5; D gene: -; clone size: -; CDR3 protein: CASSYSLPGKGIKLFF; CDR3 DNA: TGTGCCAGCAGTTACTCGCTCCCAGGGAAAGGTATAAAACTGTTTTTT
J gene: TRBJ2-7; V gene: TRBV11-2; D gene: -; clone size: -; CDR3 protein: CASSRNRDPSYEQYF; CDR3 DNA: TGTGCCAGCAGCCGAAACAGGGACCCCTCCTACGAGCAGTACTTC
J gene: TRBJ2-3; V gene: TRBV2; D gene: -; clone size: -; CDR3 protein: CASSFHPQGEGTDTQYF; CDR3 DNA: TGTGCCAGCAGTTTCCACCCACAGGGCGAGGGCACAGATACGCAGTATTTT
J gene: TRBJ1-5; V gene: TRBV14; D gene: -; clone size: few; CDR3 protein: CASSQEQNSNQPQHF; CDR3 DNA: TGTGCCAGCAGCCAAGAACAGAATAGCAATCAGCCCCAGCATTTT
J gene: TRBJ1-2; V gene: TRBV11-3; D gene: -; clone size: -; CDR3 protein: CASSLESGGHYGYTF; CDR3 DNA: TGTGCCAGCAGCTTAGAATCGGGGGGCCACTATGGCTACACCTTC